This T cell receptor beta chain was captured by sequencing in a study of shared clonotypes between healthy human individuals. Repertoires were generated with immunoSEQ multiplex PCR, while TCRdb's copy carries only in-frame clones and drops some. The table records about 380,000 clones, 95% to 97% of them present only once. This CDR3 contains 15 residues. V lost 3 bases and J lost 3; bases outside the gene matches: 4. Germline loops: CDR1 LGHNA, CDR2 YNFKEQ. Donors were Caucasian adults residing in Nashville, Tennessee, USA. Sequenced material: memory CD8+ T cells sorted from blood. The subset here: CD45RO+ cells pooled with CCR7-negative TemRA cells. The clonotype comes from a man aged 25-40 years in good health. V gene TRBV4-2 combines with J gene TRBJ2-3, with 9 bases that match TRBD2. The CDR3 nucleotides are TGTGCCAGCAGCCAGCGGGGGGGGCAGACAGATACGCAGTATTTT. Translating gives CASSQRGGQTDTQYF.